The present T cell receptor (beta chain) was sequenced within a study of shared clonotypes between healthy human individuals. The overall study: Per donor, CD8 memory used one plate, CD8 naive used two, CD4 memory used three and CD4 naive used three.

The germline gives CDR1 SEHNR, CDR2 FQNEAQ (reference sequence). CDR3 length equals 12 residues. Between the trimmed V and J ends, which lost 7 bases and 4 bases, there was a span of 8 bases. Method: immunoSEQ multiplex PCR; TCRdb's copy keeps in-frame clones and lacks some. The profile covers 600,000 to 750,000 clones, with 72% appearing a single time and under 2% taken by the ten largest. This clonotype originated in a woman in her twenties or thirties in good health. The chain combines TRBV7-9 with TRBJ1-3; D gene uncertain. Sample: memory CD4+ T cells sorted from blood. Subset reported: CD45RA-negative fraction. The CDR3 region is CASTQSGNTIYF. DNA of the CDR3: TGTGCCAGCACCCAATCGGGAAACACCATATATTTT.